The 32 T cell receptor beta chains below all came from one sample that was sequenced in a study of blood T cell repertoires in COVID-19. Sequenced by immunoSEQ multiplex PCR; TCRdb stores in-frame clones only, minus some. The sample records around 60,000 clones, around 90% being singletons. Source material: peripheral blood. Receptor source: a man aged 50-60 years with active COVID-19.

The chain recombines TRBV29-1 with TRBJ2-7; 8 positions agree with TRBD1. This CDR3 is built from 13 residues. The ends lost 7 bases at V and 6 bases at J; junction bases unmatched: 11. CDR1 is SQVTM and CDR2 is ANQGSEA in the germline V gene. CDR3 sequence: CSAGDRWFGEQYF. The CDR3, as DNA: TGCAGCGCCGGGGACAGGTGGTTCGGCGAGCAGTACTTC.

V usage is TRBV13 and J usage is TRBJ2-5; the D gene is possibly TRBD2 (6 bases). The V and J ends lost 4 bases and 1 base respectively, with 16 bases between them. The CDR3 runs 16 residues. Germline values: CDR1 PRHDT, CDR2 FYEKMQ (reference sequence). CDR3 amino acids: CASSSSWAGIQETQYF. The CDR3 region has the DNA TGTGCCAGCAGCTCGTCGTGGGCGGGGATCCAAGAGACCCAGTACTTC.

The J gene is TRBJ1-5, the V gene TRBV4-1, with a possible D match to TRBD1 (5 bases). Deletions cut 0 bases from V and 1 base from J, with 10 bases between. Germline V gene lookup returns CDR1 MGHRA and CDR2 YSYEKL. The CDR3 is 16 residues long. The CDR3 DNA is TGCGCCAGCAGCCAAGAAGGGGTACCGAGCAATCAGCCCCAGCATTTT. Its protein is CASSQEGVPSNQPQHF.

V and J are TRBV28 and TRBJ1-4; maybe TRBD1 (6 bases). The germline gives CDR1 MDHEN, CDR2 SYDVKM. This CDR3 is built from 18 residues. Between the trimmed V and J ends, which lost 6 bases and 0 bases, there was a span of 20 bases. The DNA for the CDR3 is TGTGCCAGCAGCACCGACAGGCTCGCGTGGGCAACTAATGAAAAACTGTTTTTT. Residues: CASSTDRLAWATNEKLFF.

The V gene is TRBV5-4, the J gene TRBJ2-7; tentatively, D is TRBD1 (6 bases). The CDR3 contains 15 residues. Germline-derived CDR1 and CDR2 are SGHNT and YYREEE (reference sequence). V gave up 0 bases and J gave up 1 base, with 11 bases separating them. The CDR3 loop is CASSLGGPSSYEQYF. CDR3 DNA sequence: TGTGCCAGCAGCTTGGGGGGGCCGAGTTCCTACGAGCAGTACTTC.

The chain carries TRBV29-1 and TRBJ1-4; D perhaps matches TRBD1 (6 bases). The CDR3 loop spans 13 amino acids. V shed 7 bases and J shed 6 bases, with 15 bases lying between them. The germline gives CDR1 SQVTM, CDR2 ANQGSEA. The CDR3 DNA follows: TGCAGCGCTGGGGGGGCTGGGTATGAAAAACTGTTTTTT. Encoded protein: CSAGGAGYEKLFF.

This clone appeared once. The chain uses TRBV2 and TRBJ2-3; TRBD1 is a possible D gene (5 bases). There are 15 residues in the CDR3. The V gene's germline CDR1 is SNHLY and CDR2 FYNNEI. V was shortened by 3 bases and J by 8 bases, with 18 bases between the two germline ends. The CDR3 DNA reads TGTGCCAGCAGTGACGACAGAGACCTTAGGGGTACGCAGTATTTT. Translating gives CASSDDRDLRGTQYF.

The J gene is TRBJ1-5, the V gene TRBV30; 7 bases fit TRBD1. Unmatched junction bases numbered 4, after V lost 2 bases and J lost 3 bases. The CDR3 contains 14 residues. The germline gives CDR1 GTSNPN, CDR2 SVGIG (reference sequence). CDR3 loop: CAWSPGQFNQPQHF. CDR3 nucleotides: TGTGCCTGGAGTCCGGGACAGTTCAATCAGCCCCAGCATTTT.

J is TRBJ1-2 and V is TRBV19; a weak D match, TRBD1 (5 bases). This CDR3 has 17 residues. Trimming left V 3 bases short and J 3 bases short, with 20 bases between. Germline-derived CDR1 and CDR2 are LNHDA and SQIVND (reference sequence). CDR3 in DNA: TGTGCCAGTAGTATTGGAAACAGGTGGGAACCCTACTATGGCTACACCTTC. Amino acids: CASSIGNRWEPYYGYTF.

The CDR3 loop reads CASSPKGRGTKNTGELFF. In nucleotides, the CDR3 is TGTGCCAGCAGCCCTAAGGGGCGGGGGACTAAGAACACCGGGGAGCTGTTTTTT. The chain employs TRBV7-3 and TRBJ2-2, with 7 positions matching TRBD2. This CDR3 contains 18 residues. J lost 1 base, V lost 5 bases, and 13 bases had no gene match. Per germline, CDR1 SGHTA and CDR2 FQGTGA.

CDR3 sequence (DNA): TGTGCCAGCAGCTCCGAGTCCTCACCCCTCCACTTT. This codes for CASSSESSPLHF. The gene calls are TRBV5-4 and TRBJ1-6; no clear D gene. The CDR3 has 12 amino acids. V lost 3 bases and J lost 10, with 8 bases in between. CDR1 is SGHNT and CDR2 is YYREEE in the germline V gene (reference sequence).

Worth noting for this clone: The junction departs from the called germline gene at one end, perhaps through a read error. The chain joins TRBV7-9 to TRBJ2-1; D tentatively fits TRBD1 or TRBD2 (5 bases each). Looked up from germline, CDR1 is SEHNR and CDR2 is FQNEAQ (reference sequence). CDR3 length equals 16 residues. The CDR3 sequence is CASSLAGQGSYNEQFF. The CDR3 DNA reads TGTGCCAGCAGCCTAGCCGGCCAGGGCTCCTACAATGAGCAGTTCTTC.

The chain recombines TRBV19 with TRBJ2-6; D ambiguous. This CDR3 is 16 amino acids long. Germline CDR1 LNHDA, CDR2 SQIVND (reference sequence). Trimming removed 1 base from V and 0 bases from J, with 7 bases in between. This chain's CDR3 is CASSIGGFSGANVLTF. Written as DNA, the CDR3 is TGTGCCAGTAGTATAGGCGGTTTCTCTGGGGCCAACGTCCTGACTTTC.

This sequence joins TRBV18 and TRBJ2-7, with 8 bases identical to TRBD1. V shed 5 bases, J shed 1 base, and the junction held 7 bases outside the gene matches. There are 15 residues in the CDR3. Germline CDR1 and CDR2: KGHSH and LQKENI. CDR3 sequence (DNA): TGTGCCAGCTCATCCCGGGACAGGACTTCCTACGAGCAGTACTTC. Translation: CASSSRDRTSYEQYF.

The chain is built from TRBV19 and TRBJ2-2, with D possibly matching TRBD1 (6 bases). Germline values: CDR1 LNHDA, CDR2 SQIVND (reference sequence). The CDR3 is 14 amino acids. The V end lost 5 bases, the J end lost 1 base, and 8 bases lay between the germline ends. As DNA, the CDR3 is TGTGCCAGTAGTGAGACAGGGAACACCGGGGAGCTGTTTTTT. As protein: CASSETGNTGELFF.

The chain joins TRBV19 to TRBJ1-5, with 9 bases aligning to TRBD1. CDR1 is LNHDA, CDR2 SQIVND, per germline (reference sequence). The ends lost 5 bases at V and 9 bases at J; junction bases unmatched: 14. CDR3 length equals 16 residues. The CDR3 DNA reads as TGTGCCAGTAGTCCTACCCTGGACAGGGGATACCGGCCCCAGCATTTT. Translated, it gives CASSPTLDRGYRPQHF.

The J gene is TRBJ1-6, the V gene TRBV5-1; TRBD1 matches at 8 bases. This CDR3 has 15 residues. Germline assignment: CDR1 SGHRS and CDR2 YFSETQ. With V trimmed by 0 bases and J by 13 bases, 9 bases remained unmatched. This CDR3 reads CASSLGTGPKSPLHF. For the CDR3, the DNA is TGCGCCAGCAGCTTGGGGACAGGGCCCAAGTCGCCCCTCCACTTT.

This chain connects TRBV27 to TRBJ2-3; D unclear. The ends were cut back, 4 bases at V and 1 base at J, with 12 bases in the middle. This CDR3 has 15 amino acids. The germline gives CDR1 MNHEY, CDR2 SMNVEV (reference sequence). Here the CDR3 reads CASSSLTRRTDTQYF. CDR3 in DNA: TGTGCCAGCAGTTCCTTGACACGCCGCACAGATACGCAGTATTTT.

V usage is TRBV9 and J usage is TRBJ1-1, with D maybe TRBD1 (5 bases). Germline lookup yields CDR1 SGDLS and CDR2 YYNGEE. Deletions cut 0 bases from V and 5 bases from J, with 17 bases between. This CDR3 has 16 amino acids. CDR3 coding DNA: TGTGCCAGCAGCGTAGAGGCGGTCAGGGTGGGGACTGAAGCTTTCTTT. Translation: CASSVEAVRVGTEAFF.

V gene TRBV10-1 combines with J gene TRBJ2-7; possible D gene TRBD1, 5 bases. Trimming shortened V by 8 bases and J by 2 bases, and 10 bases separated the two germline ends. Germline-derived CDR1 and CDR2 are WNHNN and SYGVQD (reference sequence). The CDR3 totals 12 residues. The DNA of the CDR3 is TGCGCCAGCCGGGCAGGGCCCTACGAGCAGTACTTC. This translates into CASRAGPYEQYF.

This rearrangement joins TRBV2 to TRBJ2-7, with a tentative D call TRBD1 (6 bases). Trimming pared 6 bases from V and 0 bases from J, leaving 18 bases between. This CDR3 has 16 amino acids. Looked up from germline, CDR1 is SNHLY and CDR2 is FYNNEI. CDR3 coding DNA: TGTGCCAGCAGCGACTGGGGCCAGGGGAGCTCCTACGAGCAGTACTTC. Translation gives CASSDWGQGSSYEQYF.

Here the CDR3 DNA reads TGTGCCAGTTCTGACACAGGGGCCTCACCCCTCCACTTT. Its translation is CASSDTGASPLHF. The chain recombines TRBV19 with TRBJ1-6; 7 bases match TRBD1. The germline gives CDR1 LNHDA, CDR2 SQIVND (reference sequence). The CDR3 runs 13 residues. V lost 8 bases to trimming and J lost 10 bases; unmatched junction nucleotides: 8. Full variable domain (remainder filled in from reference TRBV19 and TRBJ1-6): DGGITQSPKYLFRKEGQNVTLSCEQNLNHDAMYWYRQDPGQGLRLIYYSQIVNDFQKGDIAEGYSVSREKKESFPLTVTSAQKNPTAFYLCASSDTGASPLHFGNGTRLTVT.

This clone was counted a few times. The DNA for the CDR3 is TGTGCCAGCAGTTACTTTTACCAGGATAACACTGAAGCTTTCTTT. This gives the protein CASSYFYQDNTEAFF. The J gene is TRBJ1-1, the V gene TRBV6-5; D not certain. This CDR3 is built from 15 residues. V lost 1 base and J 2 bases, leaving 11 bases between the germline ends. CDR1 and CDR2 (germline): MNHEY, SVGAGI.

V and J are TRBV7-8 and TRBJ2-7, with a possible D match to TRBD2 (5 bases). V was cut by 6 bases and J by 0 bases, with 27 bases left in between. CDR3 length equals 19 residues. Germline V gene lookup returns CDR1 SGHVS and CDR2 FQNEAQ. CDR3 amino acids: CASRLDPFRTSRDSYEQYF. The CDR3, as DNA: TGTGCCAGCAGACTAGACCCTTTCCGGACTTCTCGAGACTCCTACGAGCAGTACTTC. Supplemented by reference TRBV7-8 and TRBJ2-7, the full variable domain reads GAGVSQSPRYKVAKRGQDVALRCDPISGHVSLFWYQQALGQGPEFLTYFQNEAQLDKSGLPSDRFFAERPEGSVSTLKIQRTQQEDSAVYLCASRLDPFRTSRDSYEQYFGPGTRLTVT.

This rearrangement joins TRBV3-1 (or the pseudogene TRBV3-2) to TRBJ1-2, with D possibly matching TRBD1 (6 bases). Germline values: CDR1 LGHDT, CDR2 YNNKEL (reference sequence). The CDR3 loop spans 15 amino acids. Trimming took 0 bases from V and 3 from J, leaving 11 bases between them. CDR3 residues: CASSQDGQGYYGYTF. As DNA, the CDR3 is TGTGCCAGCAGCCAAGATGGGCAGGGGTACTATGGCTACACCTTC.

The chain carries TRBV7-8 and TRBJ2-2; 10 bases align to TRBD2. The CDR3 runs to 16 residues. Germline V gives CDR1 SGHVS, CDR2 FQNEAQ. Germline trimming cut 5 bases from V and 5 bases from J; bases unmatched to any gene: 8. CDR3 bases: TGTGCCAGCAGCCCGCGAGAAGCGGGGGGGACCGGGGAGCTGTTTTTT. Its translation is CASSPREAGGTGELFF.

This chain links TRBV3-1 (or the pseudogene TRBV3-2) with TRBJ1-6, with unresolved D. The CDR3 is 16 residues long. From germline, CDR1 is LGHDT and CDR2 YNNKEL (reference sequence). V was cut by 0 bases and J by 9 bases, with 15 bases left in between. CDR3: CASSQEGVEGASPLHF. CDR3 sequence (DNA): TGTGCCAGCAGCCAAGAGGGAGTAGAAGGAGCTTCACCCCTCCACTTT.

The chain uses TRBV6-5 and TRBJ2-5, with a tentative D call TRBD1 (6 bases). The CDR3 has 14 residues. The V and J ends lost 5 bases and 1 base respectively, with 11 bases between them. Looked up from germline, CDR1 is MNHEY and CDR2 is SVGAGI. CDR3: CASSTRGGQETQYF. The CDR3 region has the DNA TGTGCCAGCAGTACCCGAGGGGGCCAAGAGACCCAGTACTTC.

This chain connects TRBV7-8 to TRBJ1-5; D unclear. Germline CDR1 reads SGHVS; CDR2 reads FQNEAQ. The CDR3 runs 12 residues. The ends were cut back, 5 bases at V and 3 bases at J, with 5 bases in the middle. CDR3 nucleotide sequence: TGTGCCAGCAGCCTAAACAATCAGCCCCAGCATTTT. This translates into CASSLNNQPQHF. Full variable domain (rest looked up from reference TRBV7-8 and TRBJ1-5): GAGVSQSPRYKVAKRGQDVALRCDPISGHVSLFWYQQALGQGPEFLTYFQNEAQLDKSGLPSDRFFAERPEGSVSTLKIQRTQQEDSAVYLCASSLNNQPQHFGDGTRLSIL.

CDR3 residues: CASGGPNNEKLFF. DNA of the CDR3: TGTGCCAGTGGCGGGCCGAATAATGAAAAACTGTTTTTT. This rearrangement joins TRBV6-5 to TRBJ1-4; D is ambiguous. Germline loops: CDR1 MNHEY, CDR2 SVGAGI. V was shortened by 9 bases and J by 4 bases, with 12 bases between the two germline ends. The CDR3 has 13 residues.

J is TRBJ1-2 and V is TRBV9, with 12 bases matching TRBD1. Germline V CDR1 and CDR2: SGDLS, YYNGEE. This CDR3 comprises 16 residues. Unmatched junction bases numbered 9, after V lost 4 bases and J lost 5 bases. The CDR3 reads CASSSRDRGLGYGYTF. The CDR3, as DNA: TGTGCCAGCAGCTCCCGGGACAGGGGGCTGGGTTATGGCTACACCTTC.

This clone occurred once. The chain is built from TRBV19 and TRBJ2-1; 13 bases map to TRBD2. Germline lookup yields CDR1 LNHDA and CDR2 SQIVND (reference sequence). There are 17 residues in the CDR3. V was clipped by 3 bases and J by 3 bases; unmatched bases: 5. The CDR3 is CASSMIGLAGDYNEQFF. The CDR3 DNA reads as TGTGCCAGTAGTATGATAGGACTAGCGGGGGACTACAATGAGCAGTTCTTC. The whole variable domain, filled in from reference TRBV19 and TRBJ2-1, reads DGGITQSPKYLFRKEGQNVTLSCEQNLNHDAMYWYRQDPGQGLRLIYYSQIVNDFQKGDIAEGYSVSREKKESFPLTVTSAQKNPTAFYLCASSMIGLAGDYNEQFFGPGTRLTVL.